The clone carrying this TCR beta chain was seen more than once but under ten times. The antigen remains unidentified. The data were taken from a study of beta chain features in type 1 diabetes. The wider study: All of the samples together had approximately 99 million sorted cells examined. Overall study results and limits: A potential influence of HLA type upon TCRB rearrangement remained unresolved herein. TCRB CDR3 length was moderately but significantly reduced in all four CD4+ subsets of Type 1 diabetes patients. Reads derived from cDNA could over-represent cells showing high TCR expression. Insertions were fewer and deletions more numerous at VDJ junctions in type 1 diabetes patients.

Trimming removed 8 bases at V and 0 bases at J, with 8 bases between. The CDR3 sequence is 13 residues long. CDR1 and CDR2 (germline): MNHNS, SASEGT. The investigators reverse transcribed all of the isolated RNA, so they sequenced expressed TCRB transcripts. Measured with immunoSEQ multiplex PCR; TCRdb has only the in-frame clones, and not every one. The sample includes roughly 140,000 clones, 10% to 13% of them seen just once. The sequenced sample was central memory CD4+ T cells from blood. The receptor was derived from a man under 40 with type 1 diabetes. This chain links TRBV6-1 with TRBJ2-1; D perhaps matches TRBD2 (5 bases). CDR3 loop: CASGGSSYNEQFF. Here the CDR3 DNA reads TGTGCCAGCGGAGGCAGCTCCTACAATGAGCAGTTCTTC.